Listed here are 22 T cell receptor beta chains from one sample, sequenced in a study of cytomegalovirus exposure and HLA in healthy donors. Vbeta (60) and Jbeta (13) primers were used in the PCR. Clones were sequenced by immunoSEQ multiplex PCR, and TCRdb holds only the in-frame ones, with some missing. The sample has hundreds of thousands of clones, over 70% seen once. Sequenced input: PBMCs. These receptors all come from a boy younger than 10 in good health and CMV-seronegative.

The gene calls are TRBV25-1 and TRBJ1-1; 8 nucleotides match TRBD1. The germline V gene has CDR1 MGHDK and CDR2 SYGVNS. V lost 6 bases, J lost 6 bases, and 6 bases stayed unmatched. The CDR3 runs 13 residues. In DNA form, the CDR3 reads TGTGCCAGCAGCCAGGGGGCCGGCGCTGAAGCTTTCTTT. Protein product: CASSQGAGAEAFF.

This clone occurred once. This chain uses TRBV25-1 with TRBJ1-4, with D hard to call. The CDR3 contains 14 residues. CDR1 MGHDK and CDR2 SYGVNS come from the germline V gene. The V gene lost 2 bases and the J gene lost 4 bases, with 8 bases spanning the gap. CDR3 coding DNA: TGTGCCAGCAGTGAAAGAGCCAATAATGAAAAACTGTTTTTT. Encoded protein: CASSERANNEKLFF.

V usage is TRBV23-1 and J usage is TRBJ1-1; D possibly corresponds to TRBD1 (6 bases). TRBV23-1 is an ORF for which the function is uncertain. Trimming shortened V by 4 bases and J by 3 bases, and 12 bases separated the two germline ends. The length of the CDR3 is 14 residues. CDR3 region: CASSPQGLDTEAFF. Here the CDR3 DNA reads TGCGCCAGCAGTCCCCAGGGGTTGGACACTGAAGCTTTCTTT.

The chain is built from TRBV19 and TRBJ2-7; 7 nucleotides agree with TRBD1. Germline V CDR1 and CDR2: LNHDA, SQIVND (reference sequence). The CDR3 runs to 13 residues. The trim removed 9 bases at V and 2 bases at J, leaving 7 bases unmatched. CDR3: CASGRDSTYEQYF. In DNA, the CDR3 is TGTGCCAGCGGCCGGGACAGCACCTACGAGCAGTACTTC.

The rearrangement joins TRBV27 to TRBJ2-1; TRBD2 matches 7 bases. The CDR3 length is 15 residues. Germline V gene lookup returns CDR1 MNHEY and CDR2 SMNVEV (reference sequence). V gave up 4 bases and J gave up 5 bases; unmatched junction bases: 8. Here the CDR3 DNA reads TGTGCCAGCAGTTCCCTCGGGGGAGGGGACAATGAGCAGTTCTTC. It specifies CASSSLGGGDNEQFF.

The chain uses TRBV2 and TRBJ1-6, with 9 bases matching TRBD1. J gave up 9 bases and V 6 bases, and 3 bases lay outside the gene matches. Germline V gene sequence: CDR1 SNHLY, CDR2 FYNNEI. The CDR3 is 13 residues long. The CDR3 spells CASSSDRGSPLHF. The DNA for the CDR3 is TGTGCCAGCAGCTCGGACAGGGGTTCACCCCTCCACTTT.

This clone appeared once. J is TRBJ2-5 and V is TRBV5-1, with 11 bases aligning to TRBD2. Germline CDR1 SGHRS, CDR2 YFSETQ. CDR3 size: 14 residues. Trimming at V came to 7 bases and at J to 4 bases, leaving 6 bases not matched to a gene. This CDR3 reads CASGGSGGAETQYF. The CDR3, as DNA: TGCGCCAGCGGGGGTAGCGGGGGGGCAGAGACCCAGTACTTC.

The chain combines TRBV28 with TRBJ1-5, with a tentative D call TRBD1 (5 bases). The CDR3 contains 16 residues. Per germline, CDR1 MDHEN and CDR2 SYDVKM. Trimming left V 2 bases short and J 4 bases short, with 15 bases between. DNA for the CDR3: TGTGCCAGCAGTTTAATGGGGCCAATATCTAATCAGCCCCAGCATTTT. Amino acids: CASSLMGPISNQPQHF.

V usage is TRBV13 and J usage is TRBJ1-6; D possibly corresponds to TRBD1 (5 bases). V lost 5 bases, J lost 9 bases, and 14 bases lay in between. Germline lookup yields CDR1 PRHDT and CDR2 FYEKMQ (reference sequence). CDR3 length: 14 amino acids. The CDR3 sequence: CASSPGARGSPLHF. Here the CDR3 DNA reads TGTGCCAGCAGCCCCGGGGCGCGGGGTTCACCCCTCCACTTT.

This clone has a single count. J is TRBJ2-7 and V is TRBV5-8, with 7 bases lining up with TRBD2. The CDR3 extends over 16 amino acids. V lost 0 bases and J lost 7; bases outside the gene matches: 13. Germline values: CDR1 SGHTS, CDR2 YDEGEE. Written as DNA, the CDR3 is TGTGCCAGCAGCTTGGTTCTGTCCTTGCGGGGGTTAGAGCAGTACTTC. Translated: CASSLVLSLRGLEQYF.

The V gene is TRBV7-9, the J gene TRBJ2-1; tentative D call: TRBD2 (6 bases). CDR1 is SEHNR, CDR2 FQNEAQ, per germline (reference sequence). CDR3 length equals 16 residues. V was trimmed by 1 base and J by 8 bases, leaving 18 bases between them. CDR3 in amino acids: CASSLGRKSREDEQFF. The DNA of the CDR3 is TGTGCCAGCAGCTTAGGGCGGAAGAGCAGGGAGGATGAGCAGTTCTTC.

The rearrangement links TRBV19 to TRBJ1-6; TRBD1 might be the D (5 bases). The V gene lost 0 bases and the J gene lost 7 bases, with 10 bases spanning the gap. Germline V gene data show CDR1 as LNHDA and CDR2 as SQIVND (reference sequence). This CDR3 is built from 15 residues. CDR3 nucleotides: TGTGCCAGTAGTATAGAGTCAGGGTGGAATTCACCCCTCCACTTT. Residues: CASSIESGWNSPLHF. Complete variable domain (other parts from reference TRBV19 and TRBJ1-6): DGGITQSPKYLFRKEGQNVTLSCEQNLNHDAMYWYRQDPGQGLRLIYYSQIVNDFQKGDIAEGYSVSREKKESFPLTVTSAQKNPTAFYLCASSIESGWNSPLHFGNGTRLTVT.

The CDR3 DNA follows: TGTGCCAGCAACTGGAGGGCTAGCGGGAGGATTGAGACCCAGTACTTC. Amino acids: CASNWRASGRIETQYF. The genes are TRBV21-1 and TRBJ2-5; TRBD2 is the table's D call, not checked against the DNA. TRBV21-1 is classified as a pseudogene. The CDR3 totals 16 residues.

This chain links TRBV4-1 with TRBJ2-5; TRBD2 aligns across 9 bases. CDR1 is MGHRA, CDR2 YSYEKL, per germline. There are 16 residues in the CDR3. Trimming took 7 bases from V and 3 from J; bases not matched to a gene: 12. The CDR3 nucleotides are TGCGCCAGCAAAAAGGGCATCCTAGCGGGAAAAGAGACCCAGTACTTC. Amino acid sequence: CASKKGILAGKETQYF.

The chain has TRBV2 and TRBJ1-1; no clear D gene. V lost 8 bases and J 1 base, leaving 11 bases between the germline ends. The CDR3 totals 13 residues. Germline V gene sequence: CDR1 SNHLY, CDR2 FYNNEI. The CDR3 bases are TGTGCCAGCCAAGCCCTTGGGAACACTGAAGCTTTCTTT. Translating gives CASQALGNTEAFF.

This sequence joins TRBV5-1 and TRBJ2-6; 7 nucleotides match TRBD2. The CDR3 has 14 residues. Germline CDR1 is SGHRS and CDR2 is YFSETQ. V lost 7 bases and J lost 0; bases outside the gene matches: 1. CDR3 coding DNA: TGCGCCAGCGCGGGAGACTCTGGGGCCAACGTCCTGACTTTC. Encoded protein: CASAGDSGANVLTF.

The V and J genes are TRBV7-3 and TRBJ2-1; TRBD1 matches at 7 bases. The CDR3 length is 17 residues. Germline V gene lookup returns CDR1 SGHTA and CDR2 FQGTGA. J lost 0 bases, V lost 5 bases, and 10 bases had no gene match. The CDR3 protein is CASSPGGSPGSYNEQFF. The CDR3 DNA sequence: TGTGCCAGCAGCCCAGGGGGTAGCCCGGGCTCCTACAATGAGCAGTTCTTC.

The chain is built from TRBV4-1 and TRBJ2-4; maybe TRBD2 (6 bases). The V and J ends lost 0 bases and 8 bases respectively, with 14 bases between them. This CDR3 is built from 15 residues. Germline V lookup: CDR1 MGHRA, CDR2 YSYEKL. Here the CDR3 DNA reads TGCGCCAGCAGCCAAGATCGCGGGAATTGGGACATTCAGTACTTC. This gives the protein CASSQDRGNWDIQYF.

This rearrangement joins TRBV5-6 to TRBJ2-5; 11 bases map to TRBD2. From germline, CDR1 is SGHDT and CDR2 YYEEEE. This CDR3 spans 14 amino acids. V shed 1 base and J 5 bases; nucleotides not matched to a gene: 1. CDR3 region: CASSLPSGGETQYF. The DNA of the CDR3 is TGTGCCAGCAGCTTGCCTAGCGGGGGGGAGACCCAGTACTTC. The full variable domain, rest sourced from reference TRBV5-6 and TRBJ2-5, is DAGVTQSPTHLIKTRGQQVTLRCSPKSGHDTVSWYQQALGQGPQFIFQYYEEEERQRGNFPDRFSGHQFPNYSSELNVNALLLGDSALYLCASSLPSGGETQYFGPGTRLLVL.

This clone was counted only a few times. The chain links TRBV30 to TRBJ1-4, with D maybe TRBD1 (5 bases). The length of the CDR3 is 14 residues. Trimming shortened V by 0 bases and J by 6 bases, and 11 bases separated the two germline ends. The germline CDR1 and CDR2 sequences are GTSNPN and SVGIG (reference sequence). The CDR3 sequence is CAWSVRGGDEKLFF. The CDR3 DNA is TGTGCCTGGAGTGTACGGGGAGGGGATGAAAAACTGTTTTTT.

This clone was found once. V usage is TRBV10-1 and J usage is TRBJ2-1, with 9 bases fitting TRBD2. This CDR3 spans 15 amino acids. Germline V lookup: CDR1 WNHNN, CDR2 SYGVQD (reference sequence). V trimming: 5 bases; J trimming: 6 bases; junction bases outside the gene matches: 8. The CDR3 coding sequence is TGCGCCAGCAGTCCTGACTGGCGGGAGGGCAATGAGCAGTTCTTC. Translation: CASSPDWREGNEQFF.

The CDR3 nucleotides read TGCGCCAGCAGCCAAGACAGGGCGGCCTACGAGCAGTACTTC. Translation gives CASSQDRAAYEQYF. The chain combines TRBV4-1 with TRBJ2-7; D might be TRBD1 (5 bases). CDR1 and CDR2 from the germline V gene are MGHRA and YSYEKL. This CDR3 has 14 residues. V dropped 0 bases and J dropped 2 bases, with 8 bases sitting between them.